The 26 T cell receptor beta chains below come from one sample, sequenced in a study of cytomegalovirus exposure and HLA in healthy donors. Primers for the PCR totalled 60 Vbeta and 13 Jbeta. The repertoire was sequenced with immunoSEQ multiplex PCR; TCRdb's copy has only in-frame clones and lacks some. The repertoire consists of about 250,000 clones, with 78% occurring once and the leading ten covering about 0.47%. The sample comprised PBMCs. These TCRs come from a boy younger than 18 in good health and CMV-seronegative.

The CDR3 reads CASSPGIEQFF. CDR3 coding DNA: TGTGCCAGCAGTCCGGGAATTGAGCAGTTCTTC. V is TRBV27 and J is TRBJ2-1; TRBD2 is a possible D gene (5 bases). CDR3 size: 11 residues. Germline CDR1 is MNHEY and CDR2 is SMNVEV (reference sequence). V was pared by 5 bases and J by 9 bases, with 8 bases between.

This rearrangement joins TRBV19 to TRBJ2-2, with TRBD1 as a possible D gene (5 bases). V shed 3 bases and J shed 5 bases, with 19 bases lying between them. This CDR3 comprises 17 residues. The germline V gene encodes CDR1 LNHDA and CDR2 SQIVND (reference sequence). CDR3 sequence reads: CASSILSFRAGTGELFF. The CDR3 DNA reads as TGTGCCAGTAGTATTCTGAGTTTCAGGGCTGGAACCGGGGAGCTGTTTTTT.

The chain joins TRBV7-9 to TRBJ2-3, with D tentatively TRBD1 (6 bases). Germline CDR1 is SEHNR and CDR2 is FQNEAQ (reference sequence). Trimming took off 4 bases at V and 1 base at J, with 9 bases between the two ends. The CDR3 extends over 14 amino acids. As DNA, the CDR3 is TGTGCCAGCAGCTCTCCAGGGGGCACAGATACGCAGTATTTT. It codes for CASSSPGGTDTQYF. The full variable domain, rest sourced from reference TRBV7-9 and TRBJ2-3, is DTGVSQNPRHKITKRGQNVTFRCDPISEHNRLYWYRQTLGQGPEFLTYFQNEAQLEKSRLLSDRFSAERPKGSFSTLEIQRTEQGDSAMYLCASSSPGGTDTQYFGPGTRLTVL.

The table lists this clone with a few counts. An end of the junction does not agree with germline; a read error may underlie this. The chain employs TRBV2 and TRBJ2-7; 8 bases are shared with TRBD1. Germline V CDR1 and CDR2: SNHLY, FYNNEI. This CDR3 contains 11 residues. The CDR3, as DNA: TGTGCCAGCGGGCGTGTGGGACAGGCCCCTTTC. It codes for CASGRVGQAPF.

CDR3 in amino acids: CASSFEVIGAPLHF. The CDR3 DNA is TGTGCCAGCAGCTTCGAGGTGATAGGTGCACCCCTCCACTTT. This rearrangement joins TRBV11-3 to TRBJ1-6; D remains ambiguous. Trimming left V 3 bases short and J 11 bases short, with 14 bases between. CDR1 and CDR2 from the germline V gene are SGHNT and YENEEA. The CDR3 extends over 14 amino acids.

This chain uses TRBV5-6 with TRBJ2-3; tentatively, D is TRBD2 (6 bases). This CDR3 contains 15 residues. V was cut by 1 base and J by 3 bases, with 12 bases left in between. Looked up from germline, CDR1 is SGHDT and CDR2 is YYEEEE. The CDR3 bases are TGTGCCAGCAGCTTGCTGCGGCTAGCGACAGATACGCAGTATTTT. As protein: CASSLLRLATDTQYF.

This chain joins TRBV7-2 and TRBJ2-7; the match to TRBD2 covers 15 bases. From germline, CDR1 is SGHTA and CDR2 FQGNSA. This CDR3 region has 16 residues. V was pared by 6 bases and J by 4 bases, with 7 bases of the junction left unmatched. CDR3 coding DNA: TGTGCCAGCAGGAAGGGACTAGCGGGAGGCCCGTACGAGCAGTACTTC. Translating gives CASRKGLAGGPYEQYF.

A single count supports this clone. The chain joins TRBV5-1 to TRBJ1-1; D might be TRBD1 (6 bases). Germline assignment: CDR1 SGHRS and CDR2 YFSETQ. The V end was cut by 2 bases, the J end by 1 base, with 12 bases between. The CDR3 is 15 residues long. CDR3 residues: CASSFSGTRNTEAFF. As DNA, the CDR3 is TGCGCCAGCAGCTTTTCCGGGACAAGGAACACTGAAGCTTTCTTT.

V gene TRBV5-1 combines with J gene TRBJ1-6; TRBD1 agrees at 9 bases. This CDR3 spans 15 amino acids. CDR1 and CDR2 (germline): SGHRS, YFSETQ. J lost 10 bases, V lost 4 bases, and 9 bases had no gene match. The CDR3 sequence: CASSTSGQGNSPLHF. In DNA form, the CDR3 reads TGCGCCAGCAGCACCTCGGGACAGGGTAACTCACCCCTCCACTTT. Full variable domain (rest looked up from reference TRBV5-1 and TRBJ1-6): KAGVTQTPRYLIKTRGQQVTLSCSPISGHRSVSWYQQTPGQGLQFLFEYFSETQRNKGNFPGRFSGRQFSNSRSEMNVSTLELGDSALYLCASSTSGQGNSPLHFGNGTRLTVT.

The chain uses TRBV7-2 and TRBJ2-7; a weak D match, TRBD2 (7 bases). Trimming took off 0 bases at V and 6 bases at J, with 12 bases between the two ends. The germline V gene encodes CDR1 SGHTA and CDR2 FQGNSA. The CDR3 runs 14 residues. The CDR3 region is CASSLALGGAEQYF. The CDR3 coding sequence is TGTGCCAGCAGCTTAGCGCTTGGGGGGGCCGAGCAGTACTTC. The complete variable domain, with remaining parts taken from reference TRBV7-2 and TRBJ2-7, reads GAGVSQSPSNKVTEKGKDVELRCDPISGHTALYWYRQSLGQGLEFLIYFQGNSAPDKSGLPSDRFSAERTGGSVSTLTIQRTQQEDSAVYLCASSLALGGAEQYFGPGTRLTVT.

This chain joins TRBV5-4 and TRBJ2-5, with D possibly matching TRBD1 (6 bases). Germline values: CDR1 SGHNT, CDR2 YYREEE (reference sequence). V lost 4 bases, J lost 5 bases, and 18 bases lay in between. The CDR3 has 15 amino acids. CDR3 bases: TGTGCCAGCAGCGACATCAAAGGGGGTGGGGAGACCCAGTACTTC. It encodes CASSDIKGGGETQYF.

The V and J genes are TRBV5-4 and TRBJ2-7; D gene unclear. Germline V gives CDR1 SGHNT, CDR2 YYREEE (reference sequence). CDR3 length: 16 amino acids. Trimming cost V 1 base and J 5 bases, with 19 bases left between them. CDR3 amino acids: CASSLRLEPTVDEQYF. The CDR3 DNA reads TGTGCCAGCAGCTTGAGGCTAGAGCCCACGGTCGACGAGCAGTACTTC. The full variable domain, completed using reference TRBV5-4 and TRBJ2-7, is ETGVTQSPTHLIKTRGQQVTLRCSSQSGHNTVSWYQQALGQGPQFIFQYYREEENGRGNFPPRFSGLQFPNYSSELNVNALELDDSALYLCASSLRLEPTVDEQYFGPGTRLTVT.

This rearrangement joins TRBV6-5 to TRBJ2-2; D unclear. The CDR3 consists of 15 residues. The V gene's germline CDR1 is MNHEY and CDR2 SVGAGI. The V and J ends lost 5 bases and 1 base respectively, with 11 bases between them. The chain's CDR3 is CASSLVRQNTGELFF. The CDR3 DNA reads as TGTGCCAGCAGTCTGGTGCGCCAGAACACCGGGGAGCTGTTTTTT.

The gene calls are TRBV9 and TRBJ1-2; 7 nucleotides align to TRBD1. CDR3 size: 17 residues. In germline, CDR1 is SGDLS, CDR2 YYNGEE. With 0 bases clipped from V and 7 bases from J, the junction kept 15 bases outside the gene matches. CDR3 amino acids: CASSVDGQGDILGGYTF. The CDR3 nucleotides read TGTGCCAGCAGCGTAGATGGCCAGGGGGACATTTTGGGTGGCTACACCTTC.

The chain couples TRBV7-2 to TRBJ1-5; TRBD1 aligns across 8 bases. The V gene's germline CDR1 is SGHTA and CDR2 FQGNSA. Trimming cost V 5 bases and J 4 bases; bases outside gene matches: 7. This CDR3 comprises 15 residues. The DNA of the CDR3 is TGTGCCAGCAGCCCGTGGACAGGGCCAAATCAGCCCCAGCATTTT. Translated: CASSPWTGPNQPQHF.

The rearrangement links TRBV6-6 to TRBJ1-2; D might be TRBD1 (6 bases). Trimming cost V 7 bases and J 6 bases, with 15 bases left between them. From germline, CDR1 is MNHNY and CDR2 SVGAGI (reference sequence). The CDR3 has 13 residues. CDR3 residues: CASTMGQGNGYTF. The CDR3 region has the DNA TGTGCCAGCACCATGGGGCAGGGGAATGGCTACACCTTC.

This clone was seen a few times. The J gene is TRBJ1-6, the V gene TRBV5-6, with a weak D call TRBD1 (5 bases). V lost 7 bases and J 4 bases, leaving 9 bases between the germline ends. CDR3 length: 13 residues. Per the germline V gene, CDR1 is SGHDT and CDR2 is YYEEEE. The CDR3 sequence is CASERQYNSPLHF. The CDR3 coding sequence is TGTGCCAGCGAAAGACAGTATAATTCACCCCTCCACTTT.

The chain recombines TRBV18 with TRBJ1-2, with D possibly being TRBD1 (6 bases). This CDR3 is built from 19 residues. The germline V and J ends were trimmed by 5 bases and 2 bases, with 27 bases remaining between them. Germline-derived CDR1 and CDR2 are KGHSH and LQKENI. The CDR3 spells CASSSQPLRGGAWNYGYTF. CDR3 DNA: TGTGCCAGCTCATCCCAACCCCTTCGGGGGGGGGCATGGAACTATGGCTACACCTTC.

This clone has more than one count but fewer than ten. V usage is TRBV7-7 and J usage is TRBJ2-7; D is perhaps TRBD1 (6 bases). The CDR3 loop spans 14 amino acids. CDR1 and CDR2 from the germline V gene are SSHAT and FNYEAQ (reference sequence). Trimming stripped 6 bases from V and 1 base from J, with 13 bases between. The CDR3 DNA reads TGTGCCAGCAGTCTAGACAGGTCATCCTACGAGCAGTACTTC. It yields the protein CASSLDRSSYEQYF. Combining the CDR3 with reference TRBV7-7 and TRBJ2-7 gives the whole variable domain GAGVSQSPRYKVTKRGQDVTLRCDPISSHATLYWYQQALGQGPEFLTYFNYEAQPDKSGLPSDRFSAERPEGSISTLTIQRTEQRDSAMYRCASSLDRSSYEQYFGPGTRLTVT.

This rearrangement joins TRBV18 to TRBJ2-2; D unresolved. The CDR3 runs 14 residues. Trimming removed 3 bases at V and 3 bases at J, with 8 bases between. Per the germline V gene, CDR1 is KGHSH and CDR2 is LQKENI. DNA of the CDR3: TGTGCCAGCTCACCCCTGGCGGACACCGGGGAGCTGTTTTTT. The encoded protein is CASSPLADTGELFF.

CDR3 DNA sequence: TGTGCCAGCAGGGGCGGGCCCGACTACGAGCAGTACTTC. Residues: CASRGGPDYEQYF. The rearrangement links TRBV5-4 to TRBJ2-7; maybe TRBD2 (5 bases). The CDR3 extends over 13 amino acids. In germline, CDR1 is SGHNT, CDR2 YYREEE (reference sequence). The V gene lost 5 bases and the J gene lost 3 bases, with 12 bases spanning the gap. Full variable domain (missing parts from reference TRBV5-4 and TRBJ2-7): ETGVTQSPTHLIKTRGQQVTLRCSSQSGHNTVSWYQQALGQGPQFIFQYYREEENGRGNFPPRFSGLQFPNYSSELNVNALELDDSALYLCASRGGPDYEQYFGPGTRLTVT.

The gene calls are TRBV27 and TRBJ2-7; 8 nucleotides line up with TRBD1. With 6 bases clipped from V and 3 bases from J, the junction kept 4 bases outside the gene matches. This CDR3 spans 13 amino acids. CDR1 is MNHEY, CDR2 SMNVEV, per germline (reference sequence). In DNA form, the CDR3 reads TGTGCCAGCAGGAGGACAGGGTACTACGAGCAGTACTTC. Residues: CASRRTGYYEQYF.

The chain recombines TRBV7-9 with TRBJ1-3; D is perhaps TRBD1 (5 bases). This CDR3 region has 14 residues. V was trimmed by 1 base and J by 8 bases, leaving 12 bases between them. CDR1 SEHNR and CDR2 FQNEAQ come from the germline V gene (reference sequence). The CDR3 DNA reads TGTGCCAGCAGCTTAGTCGCCAGGGCAGACACCATATATTTT. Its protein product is CASSLVARADTIYF.

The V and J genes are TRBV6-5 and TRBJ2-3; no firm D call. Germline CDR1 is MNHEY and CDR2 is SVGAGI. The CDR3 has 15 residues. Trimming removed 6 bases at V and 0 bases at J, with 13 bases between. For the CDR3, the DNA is TGTGCCAGCAGCCGTCAGGTTTCTAGCACAGATACGCAGTATTTT. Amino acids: CASSRQVSSTDTQYF.

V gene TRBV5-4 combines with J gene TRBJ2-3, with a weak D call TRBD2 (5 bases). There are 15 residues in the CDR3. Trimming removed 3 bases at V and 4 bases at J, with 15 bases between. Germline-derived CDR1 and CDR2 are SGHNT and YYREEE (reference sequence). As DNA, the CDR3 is TGTGCCAGCAGCTCTTGGCGGCGAGCGGCAGATACGCAGTATTTT. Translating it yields CASSSWRRAADTQYF.

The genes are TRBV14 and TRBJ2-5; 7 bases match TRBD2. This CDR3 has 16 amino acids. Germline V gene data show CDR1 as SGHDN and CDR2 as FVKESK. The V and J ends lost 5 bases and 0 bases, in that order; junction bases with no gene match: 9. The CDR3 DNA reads TGTGCCAGCAGCGGACGGGGGGACGGGTACCAAGAGACCCAGTACTTC. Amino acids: CASSGRGDGYQETQYF.